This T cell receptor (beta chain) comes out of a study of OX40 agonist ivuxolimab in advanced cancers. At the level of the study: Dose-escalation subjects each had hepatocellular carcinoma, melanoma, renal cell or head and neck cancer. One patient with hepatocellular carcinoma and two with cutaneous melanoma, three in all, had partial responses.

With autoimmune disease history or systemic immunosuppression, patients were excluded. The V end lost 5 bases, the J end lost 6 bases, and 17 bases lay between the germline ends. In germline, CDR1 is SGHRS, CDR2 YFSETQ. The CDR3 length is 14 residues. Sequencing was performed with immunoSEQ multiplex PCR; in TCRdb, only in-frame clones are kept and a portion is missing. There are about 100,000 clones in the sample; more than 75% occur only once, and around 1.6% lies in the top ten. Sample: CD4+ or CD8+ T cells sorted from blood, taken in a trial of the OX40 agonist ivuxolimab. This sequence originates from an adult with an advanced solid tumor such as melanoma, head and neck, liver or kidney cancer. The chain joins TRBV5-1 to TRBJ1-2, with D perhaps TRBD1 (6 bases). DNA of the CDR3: TGCGCCAGCAGACAGGAAGGGGGTTATCATGGCTACACCTTC. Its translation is CASRQEGGYHGYTF. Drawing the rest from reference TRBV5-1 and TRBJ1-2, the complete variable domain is KAGVTQTPRYLIKTRGQQVTLSCSPISGHRSVSWYQQTPGQGLQFLFEYFSETQRNKGNFPGRFSGRQFSNSRSEMNVSTLELGDSALYLCASRQEGGYHGYTFGSGTRLTVV.